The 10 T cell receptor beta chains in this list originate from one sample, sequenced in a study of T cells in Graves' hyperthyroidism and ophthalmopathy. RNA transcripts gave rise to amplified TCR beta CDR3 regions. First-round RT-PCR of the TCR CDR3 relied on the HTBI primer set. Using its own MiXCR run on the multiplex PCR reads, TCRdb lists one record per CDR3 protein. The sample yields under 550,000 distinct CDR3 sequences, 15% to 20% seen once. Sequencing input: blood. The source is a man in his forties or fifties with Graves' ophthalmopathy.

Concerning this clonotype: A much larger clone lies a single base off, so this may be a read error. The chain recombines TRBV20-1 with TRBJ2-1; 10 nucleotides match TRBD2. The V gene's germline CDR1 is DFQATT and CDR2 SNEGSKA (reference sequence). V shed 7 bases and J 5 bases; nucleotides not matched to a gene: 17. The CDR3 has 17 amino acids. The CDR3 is CSGTGMLAGGGNNEQFF. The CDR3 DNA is TGCAGTGGGACAGGGATGTTAGCGGGAGGAGGGAACAATGAGCAGTTCTTC.

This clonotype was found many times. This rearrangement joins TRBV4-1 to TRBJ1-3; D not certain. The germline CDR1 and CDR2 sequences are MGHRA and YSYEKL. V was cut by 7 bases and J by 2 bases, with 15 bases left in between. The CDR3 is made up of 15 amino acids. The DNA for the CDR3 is TGCGCCAGCATGCCTGACAAAGGGACTGGAAACACCATATATTTT. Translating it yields CASMPDKGTGNTIYF.

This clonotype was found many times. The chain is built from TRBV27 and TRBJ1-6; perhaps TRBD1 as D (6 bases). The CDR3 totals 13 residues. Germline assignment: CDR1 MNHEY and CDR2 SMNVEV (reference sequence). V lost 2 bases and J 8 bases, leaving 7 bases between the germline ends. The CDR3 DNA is TGTGCCAGCAGTTTAGAGGGGGATTCACCCCTCCACTTT. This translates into CASSLEGDSPLHF.

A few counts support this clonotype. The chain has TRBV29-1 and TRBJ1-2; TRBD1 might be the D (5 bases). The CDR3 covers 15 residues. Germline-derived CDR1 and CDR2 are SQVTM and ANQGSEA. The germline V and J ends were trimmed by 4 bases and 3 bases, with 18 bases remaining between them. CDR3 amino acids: CSVGVSPRGDYGYTF. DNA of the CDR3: TGCAGCGTTGGAGTTTCGCCCCGGGGCGACTATGGCTACACCTTC.

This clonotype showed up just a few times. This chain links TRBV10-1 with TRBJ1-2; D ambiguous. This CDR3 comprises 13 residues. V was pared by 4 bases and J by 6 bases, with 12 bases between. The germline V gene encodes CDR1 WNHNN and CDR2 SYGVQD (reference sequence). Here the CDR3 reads CASSAGKTDGYTF. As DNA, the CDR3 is TGCGCCAGCAGTGCGGGAAAGACCGATGGCTACACCTTC.

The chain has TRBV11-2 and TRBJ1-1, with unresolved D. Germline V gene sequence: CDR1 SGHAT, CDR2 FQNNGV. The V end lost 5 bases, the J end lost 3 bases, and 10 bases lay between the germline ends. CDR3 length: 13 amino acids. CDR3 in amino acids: CASSTDGDTEAFF. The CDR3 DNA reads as TGTGCCAGCAGCACAGACGGAGACACTGAAGCTTTCTTT.

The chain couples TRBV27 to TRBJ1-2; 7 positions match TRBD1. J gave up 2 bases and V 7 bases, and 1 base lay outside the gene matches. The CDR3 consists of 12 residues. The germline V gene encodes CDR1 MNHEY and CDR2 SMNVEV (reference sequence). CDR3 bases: TGTGCCAGCATGGGACAGAACTATGGCTACACCTTC. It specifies CASMGQNYGYTF.

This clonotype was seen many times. The CDR3 DNA reads TGTGCCAGCAGCTCAAACCAGTACCAAGAGACCCAGTACTTC. Protein: CASSSNQYQETQYF. The genes are TRBV7-9 and TRBJ2-5; D is unclear. This CDR3 is built from 14 residues. V was pared by 4 bases and J by 0 bases, with 9 bases between. Germline loops: CDR1 SEHNR, CDR2 FQNEAQ (reference sequence).

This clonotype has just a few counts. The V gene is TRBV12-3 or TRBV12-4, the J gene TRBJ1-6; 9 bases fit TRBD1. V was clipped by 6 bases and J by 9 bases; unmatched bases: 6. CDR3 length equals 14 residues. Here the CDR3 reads CASRGTGLGSPLHF. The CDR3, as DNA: TGTGCCAGCAGGGGGACAGGGTTAGGTTCACCCCTCCACTTT.

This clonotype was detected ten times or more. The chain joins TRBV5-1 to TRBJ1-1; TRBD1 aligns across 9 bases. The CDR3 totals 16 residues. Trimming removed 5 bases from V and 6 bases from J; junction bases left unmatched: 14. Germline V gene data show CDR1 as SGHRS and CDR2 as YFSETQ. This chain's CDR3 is CASSPGTGSFLSEAFF. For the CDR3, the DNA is TGCGCCAGCAGTCCAGGGACAGGGAGCTTTTTATCTGAAGCTTTCTTT.